The following is a TCR beta chain sequence with its context. Its matching antigen is unknown. This specimen comes from a study of T cells in localized non-small cell lung cancer. General observations from the study: Longer overall survival was seen with higher T cell density measured in blood. Adjacent lung had a median approximately 57 of the 100 largest tumor clones. Uninvolved neighboring lung showed the greatest T cell clonality, exceeding tumor.

CDR3 length: 19 residues. Germline-derived CDR1 and CDR2 are SEHNR and FQNEAQ (reference sequence). The ends lost 5 bases at V and 8 bases at J; junction bases unmatched: 21. Profiling relied on immunoSEQ multiplex PCR, and the TCRdb table lists in-frame clones only, not all of them. This table holds over 50,000 clones, 90% found once. This receptor was obtained from a woman aged 35 to 70 with stage I lung adenocarcinoma. The sequencing here drew on peripheral blood, taken before any cancer treatment. This chain uses TRBV7-9 with TRBJ2-1; TRBD2 aligns across 10 bases. The CDR3 here is CASSPSTSGASGSSYEQFF. As DNA, the CDR3 is TGTGCCAGCAGCCCATCGACCTCGGGGGCTAGCGGGAGTAGCTATGAGCAGTTCTTC.